The T cell receptor beta chain described here comes from a study of cytomegalovirus exposure and HLA in healthy donors. In the study overall: HLA-typed donors were the source of about 85 million unique TCRs held in an early data release. Study-wide findings and caveats: A later analysis found TCR association rates differed by HLA locus, highest for DRB1 and lowest for HLA-C. A later analysis associated some 18,000 TCR beta sequences with HLA alleles at a 0.05 false discovery rate.

Amplification used 60 Vbeta primers and 13 Jbeta primers. Profiled with immunoSEQ multiplex PCR; TCRdb holds only in-frame clones, not every one. The sample totals about 160,000 clones; its top ten clones hold around 1.9%. V dropped 5 bases and J dropped 8; count of bases not matched to a gene: 6. There are 14 residues in the CDR3. The germline CDR1 and CDR2 sequences are MNHNS and SASEGT. As concerns this clone: What it binds is unknown.

Sequenced material: PBMCs. The clonotype comes from a man aged 30-40 years in good health and CMV-seronegative. V usage is TRBV6-1 and J usage is TRBJ1-4; 9 positions match TRBD1. The CDR3 spells CASSIGTGNEKLFF. In nucleotides, the CDR3 is TGTGCCAGCAGTATTGGGACAGGGAACGAAAAACTGTTTTTT.